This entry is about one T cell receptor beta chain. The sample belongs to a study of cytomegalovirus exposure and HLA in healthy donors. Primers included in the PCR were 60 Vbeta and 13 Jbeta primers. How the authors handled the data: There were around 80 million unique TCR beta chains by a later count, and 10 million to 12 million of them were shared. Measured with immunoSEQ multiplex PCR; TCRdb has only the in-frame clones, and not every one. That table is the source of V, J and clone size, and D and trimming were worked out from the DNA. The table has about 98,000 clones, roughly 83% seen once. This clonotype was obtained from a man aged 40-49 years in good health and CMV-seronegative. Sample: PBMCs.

As DNA, the CDR3 is TGCGCCAGCAGCCAAGAAGCAGGTGCAAGGGGCTATGGCTACACCTTC. Protein: CASSQEAGARGYGYTF. The chain joins TRBV4-3 to TRBJ1-2, with D possibly being TRBD1 (5 bases). Trimming took 0 bases from V and 4 from J, leaving 15 bases between them. Germline CDR1 reads LGHNA; CDR2 reads YSLEER. The CDR3 is made up of 16 amino acids.